These 17 T cell receptor beta chains came from one sample sequenced in a study of blood T cell repertoires in COVID-19. Sequencing was performed with immunoSEQ multiplex PCR; in TCRdb, only in-frame clones are kept and a portion is missing. This table holds around 93,000 clones, over 70% found once. What was sequenced was peripheral blood. Every receptor here comes from an elderly woman with acute or convalescent COVID-19.

The rearrangement joins TRBV7-2 to TRBJ1-1; a possible D gene is TRBD1 (5 bases). This CDR3 region has 16 residues. V lost 2 bases and J 0 bases, leaving 13 bases between the germline ends. Germline values: CDR1 SGHTA, CDR2 FQGNSA. The DNA for the CDR3 is TGTGCCAGCAGCTTACTTGGGGCAGTATTGAACACTGAAGCTTTCTTT. Residues: CASSLLGAVLNTEAFF.

The chain carries TRBV5-1 and TRBJ1-3, with TRBD1 matching over 9 bases. J gave up 0 bases and V 2 bases, and 9 bases lay outside the gene matches. Germline V CDR1 and CDR2: SGHRS, YFSETQ. The CDR3 is made up of 18 amino acids. CDR3 sequence reads: CASSFASGTGTSGNTIYF. In DNA, the CDR3 is TGCGCCAGCAGCTTCGCCAGCGGGACAGGGACCTCTGGAAACACCATATATTTT.

The chain joins TRBV9 to TRBJ1-1; 7 nucleotides line up with TRBD1. The V and J ends lost 0 bases and 0 bases, in that order; junction bases with no gene match: 8. The CDR3 spans 17 residues. The germline V gene has CDR1 SGDLS and CDR2 YYNGEE. CDR3 DNA sequence: TGTGCCAGCAGCGTAGGGAGGGGGCGAGGACTGAACACTGAAGCTTTCTTT. Its protein product is CASSVGRGRGLNTEAFF. The full variable domain, in which reference TRBV9 and TRBJ1-1 provide the parts outside the CDR3, is DSGVTQTPKHLITATGQRVTLRCSPRSGDLSVYWYQQSLDQGLQFLIQYYNGEERAKGNILERFSAQQFPDLHSELNLSSLELGDSALYFCASSVGRGRGLNTEAFFGQGTRLTVV.

This chain connects TRBV7-2 to TRBJ2-1; D is ambiguous. The CDR3 consists of 11 residues. Germline loops: CDR1 SGHTA, CDR2 FQGNSA. V was cut by 3 bases and J by 12 bases, with 9 bases left in between. The CDR3 spells CASSLETWQFF. CDR3 nucleotide sequence: TGTGCCAGCAGCTTGGAGACGTGGCAGTTCTTC.

This sequence joins TRBV6-2 or TRBV6-3 and TRBJ1-6; no firm D call. The CDR3 extends over 15 amino acids. V was clipped by 6 bases and J by 6 bases, with 15 bases between them. The germline gives CDR1 MNHEY, CDR2 SVGEGT. The CDR3 spells CASSPRPGLNSPLHF. The CDR3 DNA sequence: TGTGCCAGCAGCCCACGCCCCGGACTTAATTCACCCCTCCACTTT.

The V call is TRBV2, the J call TRBJ2-7; 8 nucleotides agree with TRBD2. Germline V lookup: CDR1 SNHLY, CDR2 FYNNEI. The CDR3 loop spans 15 amino acids. J gave up 4 bases and V 8 bases, and 13 bases lay outside the gene matches. Written as DNA, the CDR3 is TGTGCCAGCGGAGACCCGGGACTAGTAATTTACGAGCAGTACTTC. As protein: CASGDPGLVIYEQYF.

The chain carries TRBV7-3 and TRBJ1-1; D is undetermined. V lost 6 bases and J 0 bases, leaving 8 bases between the germline ends. Germline-derived CDR1 and CDR2 are SGHTA and FQGTGA. CDR3 length: 13 amino acids. The CDR3: CASRTSMNTEAFF. The CDR3 bases are TGTGCCAGCAGGACATCAATGAACACTGAAGCTTTCTTT.

This clone has only one observation. The rearrangement uses TRBV5-1 and TRBJ1-2, with 9 bases matching TRBD1. The CDR3 spans 16 residues. CDR1 is SGHRS, CDR2 YFSETQ, per germline. V shed 1 base, J shed 5 bases, and the junction held 9 bases outside the gene matches. CDR3: CASSLTTGGYGYGYTF. CDR3 nucleotides: TGCGCCAGCAGCTTGACCACAGGGGGCTATGGGTATGGCTACACCTTC.

A word on this clone: The junction departs from germline at one end; a sequencing error may be responsible. This chain uses TRBV30 with TRBJ1-2; TRBD1 agrees at 9 bases. Germline CDR1 reads GTSNPN; CDR2 reads SVGIG (reference sequence). CDR3 length: 13 amino acids. The CDR3 bases are TGTGCCTGGAGTGTACGGGGGACAGGGTCCACCTCCTTC. Translated, it gives CAWSVRGTGSTSF.

The sample holds one count of this clone. V is TRBV11-2 and J is TRBJ2-1, with D maybe TRBD2 (5 bases). This CDR3 has 13 residues. CDR1 and CDR2 from the germline V gene are SGHAT and FQNNGV. The ends were cut back, 5 bases at V and 7 bases at J, with 12 bases in the middle. CDR3 coding DNA: TGTGCCAGCAGCCCCGGACTCGTTAATGAGCAGTTCTTC. Encoded protein: CASSPGLVNEQFF.

The chain recombines TRBV30 with TRBJ1-4; 9 bases align to TRBD1. After removal of 0 bases from V and 8 bases from J, the junction contained 7 bases not matched to a gene. The CDR3 consists of 15 residues. CDR1 is GTSNPN and CDR2 is SVGIG in the germline V gene (reference sequence). CDR3 amino acids: CAWSVQGAGREKLFF. CDR3 in DNA: TGTGCCTGGAGTGTACAGGGGGCTGGGAGAGAAAAACTGTTTTTT.

This clone has just a few counts. The V gene is TRBV3-1 (or the pseudogene TRBV3-2), the J gene TRBJ2-7; the match to TRBD1 covers 9 bases. This CDR3 is 15 amino acids long. Losses at the gene ends were 1 base for V and 7 bases for J; bases not matched to a gene: 8. Germline lookup yields CDR1 LGHDT and CDR2 YNNKEL (reference sequence). DNA of the CDR3: TGTGCCAGCAGCCAAGGATCACAGGGGGCGCGGGAGCAGTACTTC. Its protein product is CASSQGSQGAREQYF.

In nucleotides, the CDR3 is TGTGCCAGCAGCTTGGGACTAGTCCCCTCTTACAATGAGCAGTTCTTC. Translating it yields CASSLGLVPSYNEQFF. The chain is built from TRBV5-4 and TRBJ2-1, with D possibly being TRBD2 (6 bases). The V and J ends lost 0 bases and 4 bases respectively, with 14 bases between them. The CDR3 is made up of 16 amino acids. Germline CDR1 and CDR2: SGHNT and YYREEE (reference sequence).

This chain connects TRBV23-1 to TRBJ1-1; D perhaps matches TRBD1 (5 bases). TRBV23-1 is an ORF, and what it does is uncertain. With 0 bases removed from V and 4 bases from J, the gap between germline ends came to 12 bases. The CDR3 runs 15 residues. CDR3 coding DNA: TGCGCCAGCAGTCAATCGACAGCCCTCGGCACTGAAGCTTTCTTT. Its protein product is CASSQSTALGTEAFF.

This chain uses TRBV18 with TRBJ1-5, with a possible D match to TRBD1 (5 bases). The CDR3 has 13 amino acids. Deletions cut 6 bases from V and 7 bases from J, with 13 bases between. CDR1 KGHSH and CDR2 LQKENI come from the germline V gene. CDR3 coding DNA: TGTGCCAGCTCCTCAGGGAAGGACCAGCCCCAGCATTTT. Residues: CASSSGKDQPQHF.

The chain recombines TRBV7-3 with TRBJ2-2, with 13 bases that match TRBD2. Germline-derived CDR1 and CDR2 are SGHTA and FQGTGA. This CDR3 spans 16 amino acids. With V trimmed by 7 bases and J by 8 bases, 10 bases remained unmatched. Written as DNA, the CDR3 is TGTGCCAGCACCCCGGGACTAGCGGGACTAGGTGGGGAGCTGTTTTTT. Its translation is CASTPGLAGLGGELFF.

The chain employs TRBV20-1 and TRBJ2-1; TRBD2 matches 10 bases. CDR3 size: 17 residues. Germline CDR1 reads DFQATT; CDR2 reads SNEGSKA (reference sequence). J gave up 0 bases and V 3 bases, and 8 bases lay outside the gene matches. CDR3 loop: CSASKREGSSSYNEQFF. The CDR3 DNA reads as TGCAGTGCTAGTAAGCGGGAGGGGTCAAGCTCCTACAATGAGCAGTTCTTC.